This TCR beta chain came from a study of CD8 T cells in ankylosing spondylitis. General study results and limits: Significantly higher representation of disease-linked clones was reported for matched ankylosing spondylitis synovial fluid. Made up of about eight highly homologous variants, a TCR beta motif appeared characteristic of ankylosing spondylitis blood.

Libraries of TCR beta came from quantitative 5'-RACE with molecular barcodes. Each CDR3 protein gets one entry after TCRdb re-called the 5' RACE reads with MiXCR. Of about 390,000 distinct CDR3 sequences listed, more than 20% are singletons. As regards this clonotype: No antigen is known for it.

With 0 bases removed from V and 1 base from J, the gap between germline ends came to 11 bases. This CDR3 contains 17 residues. CDR1 is SGHRS and CDR2 is YFSETQ in the germline V gene. This TCR was sampled from a male donor with ankylosing spondylitis. Specimen: blood, either unsorted or a sorted T cell fraction (not recorded which). The chain uses TRBV5-1 and TRBJ2-6, with D possibly matching TRBD2 (6 bases). The CDR3 DNA reads TGCGCCAGCAGCTTGGAGGAGGGAAGGTCTGGGGCCAACGTCCTGACTTTC. As protein: CASSLEEGRSGANVLTF.